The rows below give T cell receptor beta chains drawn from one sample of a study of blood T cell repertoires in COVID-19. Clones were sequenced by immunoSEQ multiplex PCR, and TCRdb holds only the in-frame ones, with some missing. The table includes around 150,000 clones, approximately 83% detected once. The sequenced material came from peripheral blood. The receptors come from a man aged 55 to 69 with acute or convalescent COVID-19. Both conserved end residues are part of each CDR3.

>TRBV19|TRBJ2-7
CASSIIQGAYEQYF
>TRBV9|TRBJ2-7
CASSPDSSYEQYF
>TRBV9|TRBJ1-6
CASSVAWDRTSPLHF
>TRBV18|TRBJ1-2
CASSPVGRSGYTF
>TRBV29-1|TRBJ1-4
CSVGGTANEKLFF
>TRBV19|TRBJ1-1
CASSIGDSLIGNTEAFF
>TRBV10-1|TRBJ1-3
CASSRDTRGNTIYF
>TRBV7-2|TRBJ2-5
CASSHQSGSGQTQYF
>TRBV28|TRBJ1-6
CASSLLGFEDSPLHF
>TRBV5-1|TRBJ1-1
CASSPPSPEAFF
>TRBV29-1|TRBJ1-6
CSAKSGTANSPLHF
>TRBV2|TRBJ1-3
CASNPGVVAGNTIYF
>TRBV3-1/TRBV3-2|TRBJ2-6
CASSQAPGGPEGGDGANVLTF
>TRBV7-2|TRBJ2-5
CASSLEWSEETQYF
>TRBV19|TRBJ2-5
CASSKEEETQYF
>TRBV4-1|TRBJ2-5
CASSQLLQETQYF
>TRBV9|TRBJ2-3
CASSVGGPGNTQYF
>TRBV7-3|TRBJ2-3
CASSLTPQNTDTQYF
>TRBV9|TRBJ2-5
CASSETGDQETQYF
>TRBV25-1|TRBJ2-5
CASSATRRGETQYF
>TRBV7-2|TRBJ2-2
CATRRAGGPVGELFF
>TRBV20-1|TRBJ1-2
CSASNRGGYTF
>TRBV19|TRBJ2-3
CASSTIPVVTQYF
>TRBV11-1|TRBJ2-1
CASSPRQGSYNEQFF
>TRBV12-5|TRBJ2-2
CASGLGGSRTGELFF
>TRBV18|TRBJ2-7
CASSPVLARGGRYEQYF
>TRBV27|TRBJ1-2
CASSLSTAGNYGYTF
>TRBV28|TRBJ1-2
CASNRQGANYGYTF
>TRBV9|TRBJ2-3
CASSVRGGPIVDTQYF
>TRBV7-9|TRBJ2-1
CASSRGTPPWNEQFF
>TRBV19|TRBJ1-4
CASRQPGQDNEKLFF
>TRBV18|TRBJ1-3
CASSPPGLSGNTIYF
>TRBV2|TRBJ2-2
CASSESNKGAGELFF
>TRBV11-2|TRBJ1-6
CASSLARGSSYNSPLHF
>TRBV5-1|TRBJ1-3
CASSLDPGAGNTIYF
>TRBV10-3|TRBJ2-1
CAISEGGLPKGEQFF
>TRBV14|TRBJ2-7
CASSQGPGVNSYEQYF
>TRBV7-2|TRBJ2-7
CASSSSAGYSYEQYF
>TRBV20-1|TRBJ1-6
CSAKGGSPLHF
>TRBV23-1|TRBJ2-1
CASSQNRAREQFF
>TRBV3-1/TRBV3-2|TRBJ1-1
CASSPYRNTEAFF
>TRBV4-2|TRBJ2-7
CASSQEGLAGTYEQYF
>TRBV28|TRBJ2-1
CASSLLGGVLGNEQFF
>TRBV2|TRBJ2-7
CASSSVAREYEQYF
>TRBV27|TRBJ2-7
CASSLGGRVSYEQYF
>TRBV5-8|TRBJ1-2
CASSRDRSYGYTF
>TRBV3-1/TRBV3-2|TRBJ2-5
CASSHPGRGGKETQYF
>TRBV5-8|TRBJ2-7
CASSRTGTSGFSSYEQYF
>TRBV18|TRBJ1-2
CASSPPAGPNYGYTF
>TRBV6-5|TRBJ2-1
CASRANYNEQFF
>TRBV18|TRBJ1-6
CASSPGQDNSPLHF